These T cell receptor beta chains were read from a single sample in a study of glioma-infiltrating T cells. Via MiXCR, TCRdb re-called the multiplex PCR reads, giving one row per CDR3 protein. The sample consists of about 190,000 distinct CDR3 sequences, 32% of them appearing once. The specimen was glioma tissue, nonneoplastic brain tissue, or PBMCs (not recorded which). These receptors came from a human donor with low-grade glioma or glioblastoma, undergoing nonglioma brain surgery, or in good health (not recorded which). Each CDR3 is given with its conserved first and last residue. D genes are given only for firm matches. Only part of the rows carry a size: once, few, many, or a class if the clone is expanded.

size	V	J	D	DNA	CDR3
.	TRBV5-1	TRBJ2-7	.	TGCGCCAGCGGACCCACGGGGCTTCCAGGGCGCTACGAGCAGTACTTC	CASGPTGLPGRYEQYF
.	TRBV3-1	TRBJ2-1	.	TGTGCCAGCAGCCAAGCTCCCGGGGATTCGAACGAGCAGTTCTTC	CASSQAPGDSNEQFF
.	TRBV5-1	TRBJ2-7	TRBD2	TGCGCCAGCACCTTTGGCGGGACTAGCGCCTCCTACGAGCAGTACTTC	CASTFGGTSASYEQYF
.	TRBV5-1	TRBJ1-1	.	TGCGCCAGCAGCTTGGGGCATCTGAACACTGAAGCTTTCTTT	CASSLGHLNTEAFF
.	TRBV5-4	TRBJ2-2	.	TGTGCCAGCAGCGAAGCCTCCGGGACATGGAACGCCGGGGAGCTGTTTTTT	CASSEASGTWNAGELFF
many	TRBV24-1	TRBJ2-2	.	TGTGCCACCAGTGATCACACCGGGGAGCTGTTTTTT	CATSDHTGELFF
many	TRBV9	TRBJ2-5	.	TGTGCCAGCAGCCCTAGGGGTCCCCAAGAGACCCAGTACTTC	CASSPRGPQETQYF
many	TRBV25-1	TRBJ1-2	TRBD1	TGTGCCAGCAGCGCGGGACAGGGGTTCGATGGCTACACCTTC	CASSAGQGFDGYTF
many	TRBV9	TRBJ2-1	TRBD2	TGTGCCAGCAGCGAGGGACTAGCGGGAGACTACAATGAGCAGTTCTTC	CASSEGLAGDYNEQFF
few	TRBV19	TRBJ2-1	TRBD2	TGTGCCAGTAGTACCCCGGGACTAGCGGGAGGTAATGAGCAGTTCTTC	CASSTPGLAGGNEQFF
many	TRBV7-9	TRBJ2-3	.	TGTGCCAGCAGCTTAGCAAAGGACTGGATCACTAGCACAGATACGCAGTATTTT	CASSLAKDWITSTDTQYF
many	TRBV2	TRBJ2-3	.	TGTGCCAGCAGTGACATAGCGGTCCGCACAGATACGCAGTATTTT	CASSDIAVRTDTQYF
many	TRBV2	TRBJ2-1	.	TGTGCCAGCAACCTTGACAGCTCCTACAATGAGCAGTTCTTC	CASNLDSSYNEQFF